These 3 T cell receptor beta chains were all obtained from the same sample, sequenced in a study of blood T cell repertoires in COVID-19. Sequencing was performed with immunoSEQ multiplex PCR; in TCRdb, only in-frame clones are kept and a portion is missing. The profile covers tens of thousands of clones, with around 75% appearing a single time and over 20% taken by the ten largest. Sequenced: peripheral blood. The receptors were gathered from a man between 65 and 80 years old with acute or convalescent COVID-19.

This clone has just a few counts. The chain employs TRBV2 and TRBJ2-1; 12 positions match TRBD2. The germline CDR1 and CDR2 sequences are SNHLY and FYNNEI. The CDR3 has 14 residues. The V and J ends lost 8 bases and 6 bases, in that order; junction bases with no gene match: 5. The CDR3, as DNA: TGTGCCAGCTATGGACTAGCGGGACCCAATGAGCAGTTCTTC. The encoded protein is CASYGLAGPNEQFF.

The chain couples TRBV3-1 (or the pseudogene TRBV3-2) to TRBJ1-6, with D unresolved. The germline gives CDR1 LGHDT, CDR2 YNNKEL (reference sequence). The V end was cut by 1 base, the J end by 5 bases, with 12 bases between. The CDR3 extends over 16 amino acids. The CDR3 DNA sequence: TGTGCCAGCAGCCAAGGGCCGACGGGGAATAATTCACCCCTCCACTTT. Residues: CASSQGPTGNNSPLHF.

The V gene is TRBV19, the J gene TRBJ2-2; D perhaps matches TRBD1 (6 bases). In germline, CDR1 is LNHDA, CDR2 SQIVND (reference sequence). Between the trimmed V and J ends, which lost 6 bases and 3 bases, there was a span of 11 bases. This CDR3 comprises 14 residues. The CDR3 loop reads CASRPTGYTGELFF. The CDR3 coding sequence is TGTGCCAGTAGACCAACAGGGTACACCGGGGAGCTGTTTTTT.